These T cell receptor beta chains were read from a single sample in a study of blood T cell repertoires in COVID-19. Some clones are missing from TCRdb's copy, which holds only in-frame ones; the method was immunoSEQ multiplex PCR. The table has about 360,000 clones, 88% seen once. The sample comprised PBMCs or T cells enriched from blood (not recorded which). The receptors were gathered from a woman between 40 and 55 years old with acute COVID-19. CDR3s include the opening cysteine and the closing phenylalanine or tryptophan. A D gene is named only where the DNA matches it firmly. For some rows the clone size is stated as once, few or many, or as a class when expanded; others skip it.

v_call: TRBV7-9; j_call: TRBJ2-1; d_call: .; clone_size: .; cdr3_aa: CASSNGRVVYNEQFF; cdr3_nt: TGTGCCAGCAGTAACGGGCGGGTTGTGTACAATGAGCAGTTCTTC
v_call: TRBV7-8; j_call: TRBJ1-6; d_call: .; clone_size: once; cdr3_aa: CASSLGAASYNSPLHF; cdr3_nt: TGTGCCAGCAGCTTAGGTGCGGCCTCCTATAATTCACCCCTCCACTTT
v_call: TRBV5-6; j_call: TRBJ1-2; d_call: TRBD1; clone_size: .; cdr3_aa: CASRPTGGAYGYTF; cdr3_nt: TGTGCCAGCAGACCCACAGGGGGAGCTTATGGCTACACCTTC
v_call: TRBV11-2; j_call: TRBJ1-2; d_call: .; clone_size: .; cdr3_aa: CASSAHRASFNYGYTF; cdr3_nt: TGTGCCAGCAGCGCCCACAGGGCGTCCTTTAACTATGGCTACACCTTC
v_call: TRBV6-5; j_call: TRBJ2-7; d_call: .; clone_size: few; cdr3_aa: CASSHLQGPYEQYF; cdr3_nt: TGTGCCAGCAGTCACCTACAGGGTCCCTACGAGCAGTACTTC
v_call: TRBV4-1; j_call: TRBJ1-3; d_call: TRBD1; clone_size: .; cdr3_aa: CASSHRVQGGKVGNTIYF; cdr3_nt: TGCGCCAGCAGCCATCGTGTCCAGGGGGGAAAAGTAGGAAACACCATATATTTT
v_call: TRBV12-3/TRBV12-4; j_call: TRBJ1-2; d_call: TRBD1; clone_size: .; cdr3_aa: CASRLDRAGYTF; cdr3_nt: TGTGCCAGCAGACTGGACAGGGCTGGCTACACCTTC
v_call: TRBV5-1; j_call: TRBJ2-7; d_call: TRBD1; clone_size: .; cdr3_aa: CASSSGQGHSYEQYF; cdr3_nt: TGCGCCAGCAGCTCGGGACAGGGGCACTCCTACGAGCAGTACTTC
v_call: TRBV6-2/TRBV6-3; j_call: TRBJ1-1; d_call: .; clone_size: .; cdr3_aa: CASSYAGLLETEAFF; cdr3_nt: TGTGCCAGCAGTTATGCGGGACTACTGGAGACTGAAGCTTTCTTT
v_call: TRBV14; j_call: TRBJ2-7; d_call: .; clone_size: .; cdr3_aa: CASSHGRDYEQYF; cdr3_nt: TGTGCCAGCAGCCATGGACGGGACTACGAGCAGTACTTC
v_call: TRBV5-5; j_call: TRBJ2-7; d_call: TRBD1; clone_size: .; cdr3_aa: CASSLDRAYEQYF; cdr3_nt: TGTGCCAGCAGTTTGGACAGGGCCTACGAGCAGTACTTC
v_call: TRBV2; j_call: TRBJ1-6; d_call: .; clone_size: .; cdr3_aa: CASSETQQENSPLHF; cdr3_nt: TGTGCCAGCAGTGAAACCCAACAGGAGAATTCACCCCTCCACTTT
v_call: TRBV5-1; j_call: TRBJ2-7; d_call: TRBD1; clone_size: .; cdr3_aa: CASSLAPGQASYEQYF; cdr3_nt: TGCGCCAGCAGCTTGGCACCGGGACAGGCCTCCTACGAGCAGTACTTC
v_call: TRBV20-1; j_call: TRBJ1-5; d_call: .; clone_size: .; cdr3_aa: CSASFTGLRDQPQHF; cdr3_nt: TGCAGTGCTAGTTTTACCGGGCTCAGGGATCAGCCCCAGCATTTT
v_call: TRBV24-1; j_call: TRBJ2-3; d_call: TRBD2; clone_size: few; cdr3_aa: CATSDSSGGVADTQYF; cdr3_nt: TGTGCCACCAGTGATTCGTCCGGGGGGGTGGCAGATACGCAGTATTTT
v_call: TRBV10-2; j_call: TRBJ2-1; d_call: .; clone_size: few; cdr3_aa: CASSESGFDADRNEQFF; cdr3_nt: TGCGCCAGCAGTGAGTCGGGCTTTGATGCAGATAGGAATGAGCAGTTCTTC
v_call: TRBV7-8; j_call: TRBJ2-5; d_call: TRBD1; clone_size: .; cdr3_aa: CASSSTGQAKLHF; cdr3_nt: TGTGCCAGCAGCTCCACCGGACAGGCCAAGTTGCACTTC
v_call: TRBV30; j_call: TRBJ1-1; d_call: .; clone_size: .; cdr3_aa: CAWSAHINTEAFF; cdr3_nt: TGTGCCTGGAGTGCACATATAAACACTGAAGCTTTCTTT
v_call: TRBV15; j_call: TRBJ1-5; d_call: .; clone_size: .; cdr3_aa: CATGRGGYSNQPQHF; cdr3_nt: TGTGCCACCGGGAGGGGGGGCTATAGCAATCAGCCCCAGCATTTT
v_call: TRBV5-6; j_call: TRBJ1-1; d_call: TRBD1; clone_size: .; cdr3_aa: CASSLGTGGILAFF; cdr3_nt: TGTGCCAGCAGCTTGGGGACAGGGGGCATCCTTGCTTTCTTT
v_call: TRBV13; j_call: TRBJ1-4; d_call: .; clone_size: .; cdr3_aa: CASSLGPGEKLFF; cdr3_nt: TGTGCCAGCAGCTTAGGGCCAGGGGAAAAACTGTTTTTT
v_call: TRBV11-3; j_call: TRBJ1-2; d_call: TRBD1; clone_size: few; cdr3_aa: CASSLAPGQGLYGYTF; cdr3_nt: TGTGCCAGCAGCTTAGCACCGGGACAGGGTTTGTATGGCTACACCTTC
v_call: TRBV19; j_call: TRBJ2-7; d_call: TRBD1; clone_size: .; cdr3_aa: CATRDRGHEQYF; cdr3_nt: TGTGCCACCCGGGACAGGGGCCACGAGCAGTACTTC
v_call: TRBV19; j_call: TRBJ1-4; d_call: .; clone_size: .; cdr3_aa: CASAQPGGNNEKLFF; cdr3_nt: TGTGCCAGTGCCCAACCGGGGGGCAACAATGAAAAACTGTTTTTT
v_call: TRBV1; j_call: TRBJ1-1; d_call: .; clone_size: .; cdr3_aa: CTSSLRDSDTEAFF; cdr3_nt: TGCACCAGCAGCCTCCGGGACAGCGACACTGAAGCTTTCTTT
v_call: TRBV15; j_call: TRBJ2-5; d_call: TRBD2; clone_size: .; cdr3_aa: CATSGGGAWETQYF; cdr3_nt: TGTGCCACCAGCGGCGGGGGGGCCTGGGAGACCCAGTACTTC
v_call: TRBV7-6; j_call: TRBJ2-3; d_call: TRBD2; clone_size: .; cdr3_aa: CASSLRSGGTNTQYF; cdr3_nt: TGTGCCAGCAGCTTACGCTCCGGGGGGACCAATACGCAGTATTTT
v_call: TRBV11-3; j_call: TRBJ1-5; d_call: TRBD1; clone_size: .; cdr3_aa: CASRPNRGESNQPQHF; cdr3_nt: TGTGCCAGCAGGCCAAACAGGGGGGAGAGCAATCAGCCCCAGCATTTT
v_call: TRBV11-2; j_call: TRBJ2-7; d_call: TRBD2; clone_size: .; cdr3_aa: CASSLAGGPHEQYF; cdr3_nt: TGTGCCAGCAGCTTAGCGGGGGGGCCTCACGAGCAGTACTTC
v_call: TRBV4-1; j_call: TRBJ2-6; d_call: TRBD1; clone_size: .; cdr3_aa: CASSQVDRGRGANVLTF; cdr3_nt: TGCGCCAGCAGCCAAGTGGACAGGGGGCGTGGGGCCAACGTCCTGACTTTC
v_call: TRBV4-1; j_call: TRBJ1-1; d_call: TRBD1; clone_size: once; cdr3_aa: CASSQDRGTGIVGEAFF; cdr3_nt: TGCGCCAGCAGCCAAGATCGAGGGACAGGCATAGTTGGTGAAGCTTTCTTT
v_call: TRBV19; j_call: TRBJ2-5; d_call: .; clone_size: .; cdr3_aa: CASSPLRGAEQETQYF; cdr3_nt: TGTGCCAGTAGTCCGCTCCGGGGGGCTGAACAAGAGACCCAGTACTTC
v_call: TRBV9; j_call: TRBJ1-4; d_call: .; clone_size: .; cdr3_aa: CASSAAGGRGNEKLFF; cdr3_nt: TGTGCCAGCAGCGCCGCGGGGGGCAGGGGTAATGAAAAACTGTTTTTT
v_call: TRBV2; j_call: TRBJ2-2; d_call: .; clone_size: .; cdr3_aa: CASSKSGSGAGELFF; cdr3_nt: TGTGCCAGCAGCAAGAGCGGCTCAGGGGCCGGGGAGCTGTTTTTT
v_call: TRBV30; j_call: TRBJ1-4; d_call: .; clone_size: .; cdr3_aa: CAWSALLATNEKLFF; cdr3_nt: TGTGCCTGGAGTGCCCTCCTTGCAACTAATGAAAAACTGTTTTTT
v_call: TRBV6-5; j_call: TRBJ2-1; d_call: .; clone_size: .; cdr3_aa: CASSPGLGYYNEQFF; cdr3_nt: TGTGCCAGCAGCCCAGGGCTAGGGTACTACAATGAGCAGTTCTTC